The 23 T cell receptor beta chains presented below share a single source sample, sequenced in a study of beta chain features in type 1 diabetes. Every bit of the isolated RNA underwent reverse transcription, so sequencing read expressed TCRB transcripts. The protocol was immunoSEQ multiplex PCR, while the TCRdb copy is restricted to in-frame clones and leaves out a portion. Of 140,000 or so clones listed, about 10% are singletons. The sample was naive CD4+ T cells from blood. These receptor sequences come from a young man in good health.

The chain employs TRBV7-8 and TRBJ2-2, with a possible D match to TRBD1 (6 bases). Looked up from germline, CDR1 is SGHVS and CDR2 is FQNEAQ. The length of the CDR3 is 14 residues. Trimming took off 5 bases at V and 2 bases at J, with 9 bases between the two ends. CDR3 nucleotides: TGTGCCAGCAGCCCGACAGGAAACACCGGGGAGCTGTTTTTT. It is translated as CASSPTGNTGELFF.

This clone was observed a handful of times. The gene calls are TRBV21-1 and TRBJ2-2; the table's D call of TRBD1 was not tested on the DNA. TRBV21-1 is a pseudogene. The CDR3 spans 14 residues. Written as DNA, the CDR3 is TGTGCCAGCAGCTTGACAGGGAAATATGGGGAGCTGTTTTTT. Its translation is CASSLTGKYGELFF.

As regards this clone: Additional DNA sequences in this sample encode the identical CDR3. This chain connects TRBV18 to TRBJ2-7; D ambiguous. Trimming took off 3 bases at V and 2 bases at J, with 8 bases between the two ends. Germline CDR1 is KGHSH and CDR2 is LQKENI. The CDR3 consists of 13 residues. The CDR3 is CASSPTDTYEQYF. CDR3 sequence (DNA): TGTGCCAGCTCACCCACAGATACCTACGAGCAGTACTTC.

Here the CDR3 reads CASSAPGTDTYNEQFF. The CDR3 nucleotides read TGTGCCAGCAGTGCTCCCGGGACAGATACCTACAATGAGCAGTTCTTC. V is TRBV6-1 and J is TRBJ2-1; TRBD1 agrees at 7 bases. CDR1 and CDR2 (germline): MNHNS, SASEGT. CDR3 length: 16 residues. Losses at the gene ends were 4 bases for V and 2 bases for J; bases not matched to a gene: 8.

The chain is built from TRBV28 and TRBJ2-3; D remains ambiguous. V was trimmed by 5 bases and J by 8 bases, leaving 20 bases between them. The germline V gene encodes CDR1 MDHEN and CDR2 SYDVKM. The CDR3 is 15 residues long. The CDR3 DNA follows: TGTGCCAGCAGTCCGGGTCATCATCCTATGGGTACGCAGTATTTT. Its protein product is CASSPGHHPMGTQYF.

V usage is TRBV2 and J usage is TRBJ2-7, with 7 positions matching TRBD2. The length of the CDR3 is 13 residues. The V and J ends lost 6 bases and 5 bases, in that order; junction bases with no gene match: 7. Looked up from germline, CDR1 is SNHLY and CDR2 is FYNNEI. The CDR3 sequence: CASRSPAGDEQYF. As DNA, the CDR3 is TGTGCCAGCAGATCCCCGGCGGGGGACGAGCAGTACTTC.

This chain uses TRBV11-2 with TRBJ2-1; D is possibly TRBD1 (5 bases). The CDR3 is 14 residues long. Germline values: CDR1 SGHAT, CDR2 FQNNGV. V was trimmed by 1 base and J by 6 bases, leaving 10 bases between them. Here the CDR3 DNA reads TGTGCCAGCAGCTTAGTCCCCAGGGTCAATGAGCAGTTCTTC. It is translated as CASSLVPRVNEQFF.

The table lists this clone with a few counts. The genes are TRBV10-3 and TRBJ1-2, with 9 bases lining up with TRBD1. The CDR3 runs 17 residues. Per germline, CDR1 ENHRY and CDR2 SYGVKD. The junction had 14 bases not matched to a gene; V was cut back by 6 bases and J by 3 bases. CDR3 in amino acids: CAIRPGQGTSLDYGYTF. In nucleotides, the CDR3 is TGTGCCATCAGGCCGGGACAGGGTACTTCTCTGGACTATGGCTACACCTTC.

CDR3 loop: CASSLEQTGDTQYF. The CDR3 bases are TGCGCCAGCAGCTTAGAACAAACAGGGGATACGCAGTATTTT. The chain is built from TRBV5-1 and TRBJ2-3; D might be TRBD1 (6 bases). From germline, CDR1 is SGHRS and CDR2 YFSETQ. V gave up 2 bases and J gave up 6 bases, with 13 bases separating them. The CDR3 length is 14 residues.

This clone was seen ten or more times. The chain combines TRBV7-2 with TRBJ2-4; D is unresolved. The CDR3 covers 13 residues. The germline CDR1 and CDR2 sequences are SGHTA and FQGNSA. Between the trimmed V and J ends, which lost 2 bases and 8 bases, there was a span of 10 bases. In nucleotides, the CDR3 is TGTGCCAGCAGCTTAACCCCCCGGGACATTCAGTACTTC. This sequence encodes CASSLTPRDIQYF. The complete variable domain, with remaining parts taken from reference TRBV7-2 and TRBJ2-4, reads GAGVSQSPSNKVTEKGKDVELRCDPISGHTALYWYRQSLGQGLEFLIYFQGNSAPDKSGLPSDRFSAERTGGSVSTLTIQRTQQEDSAVYLCASSLTPRDIQYFGAGTRLSVL.

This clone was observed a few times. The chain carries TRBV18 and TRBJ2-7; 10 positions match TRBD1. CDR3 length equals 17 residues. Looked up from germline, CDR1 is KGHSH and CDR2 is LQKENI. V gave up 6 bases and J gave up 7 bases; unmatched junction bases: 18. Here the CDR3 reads CASSYMTLGTGDKEQYF. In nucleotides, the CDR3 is TGTGCCAGCTCTTACATGACCCTCGGGACAGGGGATAAGGAGCAGTACTTC. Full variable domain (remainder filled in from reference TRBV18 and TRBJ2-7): NAGVMQNPRHLVRRRGQEARLRCSPMKGHSHVYWYRQLPEEGLKFMVYLQKENIIDESGMPKERFSAEFPKEGPSILRIQQVVRGDSAAYFCASSYMTLGTGDKEQYFGPGTRLTVT.

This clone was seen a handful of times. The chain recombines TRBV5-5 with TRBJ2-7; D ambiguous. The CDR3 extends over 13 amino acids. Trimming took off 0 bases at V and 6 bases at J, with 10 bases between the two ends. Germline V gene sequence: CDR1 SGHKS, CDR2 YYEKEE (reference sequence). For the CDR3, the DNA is TGTGCCAGCAGCTTGGCCGCGGTCCCCGAGCAGTACTTC. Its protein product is CASSLAAVPEQYF. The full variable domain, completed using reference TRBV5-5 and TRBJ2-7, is DAGVTQSPTHLIKTRGQQVTLRCSPISGHKSVSWYQQVLGQGPQFIFQYYEKEERGRGNFPDRFSARQFPNYSSELNVNALLLGDSALYLCASSLAAVPEQYFGPGTRLTVT.

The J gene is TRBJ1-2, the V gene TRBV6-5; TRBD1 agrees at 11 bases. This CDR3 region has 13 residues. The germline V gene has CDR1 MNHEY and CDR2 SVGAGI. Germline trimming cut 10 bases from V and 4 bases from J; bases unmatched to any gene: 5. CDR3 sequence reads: CAISGTGGYGYTF. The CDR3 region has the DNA TGTGCCATCAGCGGGACAGGGGGCTATGGCTACACCTTC.

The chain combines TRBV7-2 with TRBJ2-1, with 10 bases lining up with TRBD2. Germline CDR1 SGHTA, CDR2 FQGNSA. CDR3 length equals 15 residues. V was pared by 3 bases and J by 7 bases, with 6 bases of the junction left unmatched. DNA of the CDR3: TGTGCCAGCAGCTTCCAGACTAGCGGGCCAAATGAGCAGTTCTTC. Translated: CASSFQTSGPNEQFF. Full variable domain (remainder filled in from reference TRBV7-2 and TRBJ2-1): GAGVSQSPSNKVTEKGKDVELRCDPISGHTALYWYRQSLGQGLEFLIYFQGNSAPDKSGLPSDRFSAERTGGSVSTLTIQRTQQEDSAVYLCASSFQTSGPNEQFFGPGTRLTVL.

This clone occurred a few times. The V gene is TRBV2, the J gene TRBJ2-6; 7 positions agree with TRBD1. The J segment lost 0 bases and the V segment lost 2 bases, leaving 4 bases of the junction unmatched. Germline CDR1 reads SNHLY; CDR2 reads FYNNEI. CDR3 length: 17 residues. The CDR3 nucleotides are TGTGCCAGCAGTGAACCGGGACAGATCTCTGGGGCCAACGTCCTGACTTTC. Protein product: CASSEPGQISGANVLTF.

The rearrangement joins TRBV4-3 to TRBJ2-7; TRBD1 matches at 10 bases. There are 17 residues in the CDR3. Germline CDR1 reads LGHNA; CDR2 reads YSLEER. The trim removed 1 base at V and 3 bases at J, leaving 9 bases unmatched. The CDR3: CASSQVGPGQGFYEQYF. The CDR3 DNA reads TGCGCCAGCAGCCAAGTTGGTCCGGGACAGGGGTTCTACGAGCAGTACTTC.

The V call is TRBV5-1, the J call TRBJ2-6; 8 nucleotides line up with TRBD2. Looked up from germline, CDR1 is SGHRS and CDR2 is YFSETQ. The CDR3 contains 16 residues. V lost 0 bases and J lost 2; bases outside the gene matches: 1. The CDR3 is CASSLEAGAGANVLTF. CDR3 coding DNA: TGCGCCAGCAGCTTGGAAGCGGGGGCTGGGGCCAACGTCCTGACTTTC.

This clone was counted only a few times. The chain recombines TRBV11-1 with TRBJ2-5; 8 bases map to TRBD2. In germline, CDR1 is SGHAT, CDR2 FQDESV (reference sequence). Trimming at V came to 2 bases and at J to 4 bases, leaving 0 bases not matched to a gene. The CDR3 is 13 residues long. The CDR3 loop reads CASSLTSGETQYF. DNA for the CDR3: TGTGCCAGCAGCTTAACTAGCGGAGAGACCCAGTACTTC.

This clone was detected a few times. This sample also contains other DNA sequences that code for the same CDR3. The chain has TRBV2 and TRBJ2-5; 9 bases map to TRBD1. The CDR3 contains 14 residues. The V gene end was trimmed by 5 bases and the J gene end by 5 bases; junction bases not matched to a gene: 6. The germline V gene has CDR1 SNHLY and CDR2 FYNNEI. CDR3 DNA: TGTGCCAGCAGTAGCGGGACAGGGCAGGAGACCCAGTACTTC. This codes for CASSSGTGQETQYF.

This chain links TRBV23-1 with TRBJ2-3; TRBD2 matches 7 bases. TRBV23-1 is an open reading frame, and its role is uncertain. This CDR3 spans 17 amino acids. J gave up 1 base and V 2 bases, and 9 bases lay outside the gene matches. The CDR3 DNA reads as TGCGCCAGCAGTCAACGTCGTCGGGGGAGGGGCACAGATACGCAGTATTTT. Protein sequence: CASSQRRRGRGTDTQYF.

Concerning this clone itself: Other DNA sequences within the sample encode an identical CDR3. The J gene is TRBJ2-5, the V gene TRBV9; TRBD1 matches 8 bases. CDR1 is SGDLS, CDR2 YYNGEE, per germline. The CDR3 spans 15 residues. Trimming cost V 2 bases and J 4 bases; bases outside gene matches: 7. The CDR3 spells CASSVGSGGIETQYF. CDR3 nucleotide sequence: TGTGCCAGCAGCGTGGGATCAGGGGGCATAGAGACCCAGTACTTC.

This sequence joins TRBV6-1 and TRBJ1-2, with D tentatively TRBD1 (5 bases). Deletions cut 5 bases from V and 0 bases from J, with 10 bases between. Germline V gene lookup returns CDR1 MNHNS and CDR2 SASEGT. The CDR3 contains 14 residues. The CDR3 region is CASSPGLPNYGYTF. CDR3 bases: TGTGCCAGCAGTCCGGGACTACCTAACTATGGCTACACCTTC.

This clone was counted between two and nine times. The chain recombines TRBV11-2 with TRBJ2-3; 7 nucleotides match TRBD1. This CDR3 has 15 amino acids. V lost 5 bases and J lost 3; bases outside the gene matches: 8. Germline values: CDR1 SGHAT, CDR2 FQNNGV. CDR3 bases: TGTGCCAGCAGCCCTCGACAGGGTGAGACAGATACGCAGTATTTT. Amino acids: CASSPRQGETDTQYF.